The clone carrying this T cell receptor (beta chain) was seen more than once but under ten times. The antigen remains undetermined. This entry comes from a study of response to subunit inactivated influenza vaccine. Overall study findings and caveats: Each seasonal influenza vaccination recruits few new T cells, the authors suggested.

From the RT-PCR reads, TCRdb called clonotypes with MiXCR, one entry per CDR3 protein. The table has roughly 670,000 distinct CDR3 sequences, approximately 15% seen once. The CDR3 covers 15 residues. Germline assignment: CDR1 MDHEN and CDR2 SYDVKM. V was clipped by 2 bases and J by 7 bases; unmatched bases: 9. The chain uses TRBV28 and TRBJ2-5, with TRBD2 identical over 8 bases. The sequence was collected from a man aged 45-60 years who received an inactivated influenza vaccine. The input for sequencing was PBMCs from blood, taken around two weeks before vaccination. The CDR3: CASSLGISGIRTQYF. CDR3 in DNA: TGTGCCAGCAGTTTAGGAATTAGCGGGATAAGGACCCAGTACTTC.